These 7 T cell receptor beta chains were all obtained from the same sample, sequenced in a study of blood T cell repertoires in COVID-19. TCRdb's table, derived via immunoSEQ multiplex PCR, lists solely in-frame clones and lacks some. The sample includes about 67,000 clones, around 90% of them seen just once. Input material: peripheral blood. These receptors were obtained from a woman older than 75 with acute or convalescent COVID-19.

The sample holds one count of this clone. This chain links TRBV28 with TRBJ1-1, with a possible D match to TRBD1 (6 bases). Germline V gene sequence: CDR1 MDHEN, CDR2 SYDVKM. The CDR3 extends over 13 amino acids. V lost 5 bases to trimming and J lost 6 bases, with 13 bases between them. CDR3 amino acids: CASSLTGIPEAFF. CDR3 DNA sequence: TGTGCCAGCAGTCTCACAGGGATTCCTGAAGCTTTCTTT.

The rearrangement uses TRBV6-2 or TRBV6-3 and TRBJ2-3, with 11 nucleotides matching TRBD2. J was trimmed by 8 bases and V by 5 bases; bases with no gene match: 12. The CDR3 is made up of 16 amino acids. Looked up from germline, CDR1 is MNHEY and CDR2 is SVGEGT. In nucleotides, the CDR3 is TGTGCCAGCAGTAGCTCGGGACTAGCGGCGGTTGTTACGCAGTATTTT. As protein: CASSSSGLAAVVTQYF.

The chain employs TRBV6-5 and TRBJ1-2; D remains ambiguous. This CDR3 comprises 13 residues. V was shortened by 6 bases and J by 6 bases, with 14 bases between the two germline ends. Germline values: CDR1 MNHEY, CDR2 SVGAGI. Written as DNA, the CDR3 is TGTGCCAGCAGCAACACGGGTTACAATGGCTACACCTTC. Protein sequence: CASSNTGYNGYTF.

The count of this clone is one. The V and J genes are TRBV7-2 and TRBJ1-6; weak D call: TRBD1 (5 bases). Germline CDR1 reads SGHTA; CDR2 reads FQGNSA. V was clipped by 2 bases and J by 8 bases, with 7 bases between them. The CDR3 totals 13 residues. CDR3 protein: CASSLQGYSPLHF. The CDR3 coding sequence is TGTGCCAGCAGCTTACAGGGCTATTCACCCCTCCACTTT. Full variable domain (remainder filled in from reference TRBV7-2 and TRBJ1-6): GAGVSQSPSNKVTEKGKDVELRCDPISGHTALYWYRQSLGQGLEFLIYFQGNSAPDKSGLPSDRFSAERTGGSVSTLTIQRTQQEDSAVYLCASSLQGYSPLHFGNGTRLTVT.

The chain links TRBV7-2 to TRBJ2-5; no clear D. The V end was cut by 2 bases, the J end by 5 bases, with 9 bases between. This CDR3 is 13 amino acids long. CDR1 and CDR2 (germline): SGHTA, FQGNSA. CDR3 protein: CASSLLYGETQYF. The DNA for the CDR3 is TGTGCCAGCAGCTTATTATACGGGGAGACCCAGTACTTC.

The V gene is TRBV28, the J gene TRBJ1-5; D is undetermined. The length of the CDR3 is 13 residues. The V gene's germline CDR1 is MDHEN and CDR2 SYDVKM. V lost 6 bases and J 9 bases, leaving 15 bases between the germline ends. Written as DNA, the CDR3 is TGTGCCAGCAGCTCGGGGAGGGAGTCGCCCCAGCATTTT. Amino acid sequence: CASSSGRESPQHF.

This clone has only a few counts. CDR3 sequence: CASSLGDLTGRGYTF. The CDR3 region has the DNA TGCGCCAGCAGCTTGGGGGACCTGACAGGGCGCGGCTACACCTTC. This rearrangement joins TRBV5-1 to TRBJ1-2, with TRBD1 matching 7 bases. Germline V gene lookup returns CDR1 SGHRS and CDR2 YFSETQ. This CDR3 has 15 residues. The junction had 10 bases not matched to a gene; V was cut back by 0 bases and J by 8 bases.